This record concerns one T cell receptor (beta chain) sequence. Its antigen remains unidentified. The record has no base qualities; no much larger clone is one base away. This entry is derived from a study of human T cells and chemical hapten exposure (dated by TCRdb to the early 2020s). For the study in its entirety: For sensitization, 2% DPC in acetone was applied to a 2 cm by 2 cm area of upper inner arm skin. Patch tests used Finn chambers with 0.01% DPC on the upper back, scored after 6 days by International Contact Dermatitis Research Group standards. Throughout the approximately 25-week study period, patients were also given weekly therapeutic DPC doses on the scalp. In alopecia patients, the study followed how the peripheral blood TCR repertoire changed in vivo over primary and secondary sensitization to diphenylcyclopropenone (DPC), a hapten. About 29 alopecia patients gave blood for TCR sequencing at one to four time points (pre-sensitization, 2, 6 and 24 weeks). Most of the patients in the cohort were female, and the cohort covered alopecia areata with under or over 50% scalp involvement, alopecia totalis and alopecia universalis. Patient blood was sampled pre-sensitization (week 0) and at 2, 6 and about 24 weeks after DPC sensitization. Libraries were combined into a pool for sequencing, and differences in TCR yield between samples came mainly from small differences in library volumes within the pool. The paper as a whole reports these results and caveats: After repeated subsampling, the strength of the expansion versus patch-test correlation and the threshold at which it became significant changed. Significantly more large CDR3 similarity clusters were formed by expanded TCRs than by pre-sensitization or healthy control sets, consistent with antigen-driven responses. A positive correlation was found between the number of PT1 expanded TCRs and patch test score, with significance reached at thresholds 8, 16 and 32 but not 4. Because every patient had alopecia, a presumed autoimmune disease, the patients' immune response might differ from that of healthy individuals. DPC sensitization did not change how many TCRs were above 1 in 1000 frequency, and no evidence was found of alterations in global repertoire structure.

Sample time point, as interpreted from the label and publication: pre-sensitization, week 0. The intended sense of this specimen's treatment or condition label: therapeutic diphenylcyclopropenone sensitization with weekly scalp DPC. At each patch-test visit, blood was drawn before the patch test was applied. Eligible patients were aged 18 to 70, diagnosed with alopecia, deemed suitable for DPC therapy, and excluded if pregnant. Unfractionated whole blood was collected in Tempus Blood RNA tubes, and total RNA was extracted from that blood. The germline V gene supplies CDR1 SGHRS and CDR2 YFSETQ. The junction shows trimming of 4 bases on V and 4 bases on J, plus 8 bases between the germline ends. The cysteine opens and the phenylalanine closes a CDR3 of 12 amino acids. Of the read, only the CDR3 DNA is kept; its 36 bases are in frame from base 1. Library prep was done by RACE. TCRdb shows the sequencer as NextSeq 500. Library preparation attached unique molecular identifiers to individual cDNA molecules for quantitative, reproducible TCR counting. Each blood RNA sample was used to sequence both TCR alpha and TCR beta chains. The study's own analysis went as follows. Samples had a median of approximately 93,000 TCRs, with a range from 23,224 to 690,600. The Decombinator software suite was used to annotate V, J and CDR3 in the TCR reads. To make PS versus PT1 abundance plots, every sample was subsampled to the same number of TCRs (28,000). Expanded TCRs were defined as absent before sensitization and observed at least eight times at the 2-week time point. TCRdb took the public reads, trimmed them with fastp at Q25, ran MiXCR for clone calling and kept in-frame beta chains. Every CDR3 protein is listed once, alongside the most common genes and DNA of its rows. The authors' filters were not applied to this entry. The sample table lists more than 55,000 distinct CDR3 sequences, about 11% of them with a count of one. The biggest ten clones account for approximately 4.2% of the sample.

The chain is assembled from TRBV5-1 and TRBJ2-5; the D gene could be TRBD1 or TRBD2, each one agreeing over 5 bases. This clonotype originated in a woman aged 40 to 50 with alopecia areata. Some clones in this sample may be carry-over from other donors' samples. The sequenced sample was whole blood, obtained in connection with sensitization to the hapten diphenylcyclopropenone (DPC). The DNA is as follows: TGCGCCAGCAGCCGGGGCGGAGAGACCCAGTACTTC. This yields the protein CASSRGGETQYF.